The 27 T cell receptor beta chains below come from one sample, sequenced in a study of neurological immune-mediated disorders. TCRdb fed the 5' RACE reads into MiXCR, producing one record per CDR3 protein. Of 30,000 to 45,000 distinct CDR3 sequences detected, around a tenth appear once; the ten largest clones hold roughly 3.9%. Sequencing used CD4+ T cells from blood. The receptors come from a woman in her thirties with HTLV-1-associated myelopathy (HAM/TSP).

This clonotype has only one observation. The chain links TRBV11-3 to TRBJ1-2, with 7 bases aligning to TRBD1. The V gene end was trimmed by 1 base and the J gene end by 2 bases; junction bases not matched to a gene: 4. CDR1 and CDR2 from the germline V gene are SGHNT and YENEEA. This CDR3 has 15 amino acids. The DNA for the CDR3 is TGTGCCAGCAGCTTAGGGAGGGGGCTAAACTATGGCTACACCTTC. Residues: CASSLGRGLNYGYTF.

This clonotype came up many times. This chain uses TRBV5-1 with TRBJ1-1; 11 positions agree with TRBD1. This CDR3 is built from 15 residues. Trimming cost V 2 bases and J 1 base; bases outside gene matches: 1. Germline CDR1 SGHRS, CDR2 YFSETQ. This CDR3 reads CASSLGQGANTEAFF. In DNA form, the CDR3 reads TGCGCCAGCAGCTTAGGACAGGGGGCGAACACTGAAGCTTTCTTT.

This clonotype was found a few times. This chain links TRBV18 with TRBJ1-1; no clear D gene. CDR1 is KGHSH, CDR2 LQKENI, per germline. There are 13 residues in the CDR3. Trimming stripped 3 bases from V and 1 base from J, with 6 bases between. CDR3 in amino acids: CASSPGENTEAFF. CDR3 DNA: TGTGCCAGCTCACCCGGGGAGAACACTGAAGCTTTCTTT.

At least ten counts were recorded for this clonotype. The chain uses TRBV18 and TRBJ2-3; 12 positions agree with TRBD2. Germline CDR1 and CDR2: KGHSH and LQKENI. V lost 3 bases, J lost 0 bases, and 13 bases stayed unmatched. The CDR3 has 20 residues. The CDR3 is CASSPVTSGGPSASTDTQYF. The CDR3, as DNA: TGTGCCAGCTCACCCGTCACTAGCGGGGGGCCCTCGGCGAGCACAGATACGCAGTATTTT.

This clonotype was seen many times. V and J are TRBV24-1 and TRBJ2-1; TRBD1 matches 12 bases. The junction had 8 bases not matched to a gene; V was cut back by 3 bases and J by 9 bases. Germline values: CDR1 KGHDR, CDR2 SFDVKD. This CDR3 spans 16 amino acids. CDR3 residues: CATSDPPGQGAGEQFF. The CDR3 DNA follows: TGTGCCACCAGTGATCCACCGGGACAGGGGGCAGGTGAGCAGTTCTTC.

This clonotype has at least ten counts. The chain has TRBV5-8 and TRBJ2-1; the D is unclear. CDR1 is SGHTS and CDR2 is YDEGEE in the germline V gene. The V end was cut by 1 base, the J end by 4 bases, with 6 bases between. This CDR3 has 13 residues. This chain's CDR3 is CASSLKWYNEQFF. The CDR3 region has the DNA TGTGCCAGCAGCTTGAAGTGGTACAATGAGCAGTTCTTC. The entire variable domain, with the rest obtained from reference TRBV5-8 and TRBJ2-1, is as follows: EAGVTQSPTHLIKTRGQQATLRCSPISGHTSVYWYQQALGLGLQFLLWYDEGEERNRGNFPPRFSGRQFPNYSSELNVNALELEDSALYLCASSLKWYNEQFFGPGTRLTVL.

There are many counts of this clonotype. The rearrangement links TRBV25-1 to TRBJ2-7; the match to TRBD1 covers 7 bases. CDR1 and CDR2 from the germline V gene are MGHDK and SYGVNS. The length of the CDR3 is 14 residues. Trimming took 10 bases from V and 1 from J; bases not matched to a gene: 10. The CDR3 DNA reads TGTGCCACCGGCCGAGAACAGGGGTCCTACGAGCAGTACTTC. As protein: CATGREQGSYEQYF.

This clonotype was observed many times. A much larger clonotype is one base distant, so this may be a read error. The chain combines TRBV2 with TRBJ2-2; weak D call: TRBD1 (6 bases). The germline V gene has CDR1 SNHLY and CDR2 FYNNEI. The CDR3 length is 15 residues. The CDR3 region is CASSGTGRNTGEPFF. CDR3 bases: TGTGCCAGCAGTGGAACAGGGCGGAACACCGGGGAGCCGTTTTTT.

At least ten counts were recorded for this clonotype. The V and J genes are TRBV20-1 and TRBJ1-6; D is undetermined. CDR1 DFQATT and CDR2 SNEGSKA come from the germline V gene (reference sequence). V was cut by 1 base and J by 7 bases, with 14 bases left in between. This CDR3 region has 15 residues. CDR3 nucleotides: TGCAGTGCTAGAGTGGCGGGGATAGAAAATTCACCCCTCCACTTT. Translation gives CSARVAGIENSPLHF.

In regard to this clonotype: This may arise from a read error, as a much more abundant clone is one base away. The chain uses TRBV5-1 and TRBJ2-7; TRBD2 agrees at 9 bases. This CDR3 spans 14 amino acids. Germline loops: CDR1 SGHRS, CDR2 YFSETQ. The CDR3 is CASILGLAGYEQYF. The DNA for the CDR3 is TGCGCCAGCATCTTGGGCCTAGCGGGGTACGAGCAGTACTTC.

The chain couples TRBV7-8 to TRBJ2-1; D not certain. The germline gives CDR1 SGHVS, CDR2 FQNEAQ. The CDR3 runs to 12 residues. Trimming removed 6 bases from V and 8 bases from J, with 11 bases in between. CDR3 nucleotide sequence: TGTGCCAGCAGTCCTTTCGGCGATGAGCAGTTCTTC. It codes for CASSPFGDEQFF.

This clonotype was found many times. This chain joins TRBV20-1 and TRBJ1-2; D uncertain. Trimming cost V 1 base and J 5 bases, with 14 bases left between them. The CDR3 has 14 amino acids. Germline V gene lookup returns CDR1 DFQATT and CDR2 SNEGSKA (reference sequence). CDR3: CSARGDERRYGYTF. CDR3 nucleotide sequence: TGCAGTGCTAGAGGGGATGAGCGGCGGTATGGCTACACCTTC.

This clonotype was observed many times. V and J are TRBV7-8 and TRBJ2-7; D is possibly TRBD1 (5 bases). The V end lost 7 bases, the J end lost 7 bases, and 17 bases lay between the germline ends. There are 13 residues in the CDR3. The germline V gene encodes CDR1 SGHVS and CDR2 FQNEAQ. The CDR3 loop is CASTLRGRGEQYF. The CDR3 coding sequence is TGTGCCAGCACCCTAAGGGGTCGTGGGGAGCAGTACTTC. Combining the CDR3 with reference TRBV7-8 and TRBJ2-7 gives the whole variable domain GAGVSQSPRYKVAKRGQDVALRCDPISGHVSLFWYQQALGQGPEFLTYFQNEAQLDKSGLPSDRFFAERPEGSVSTLKIQRTQQEDSAVYLCASTLRGRGEQYFGPGTRLTVT.

This clonotype was seen ten or more times. The chain employs TRBV27 and TRBJ2-5, with TRBD2 matching over 8 bases. V dropped 6 bases and J dropped 3; count of bases not matched to a gene: 9. The length of the CDR3 is 15 residues. Germline V gene sequence: CDR1 MNHEY, CDR2 SMNVEV (reference sequence). The CDR3 protein is CASRGSGAGEETQYF. For the CDR3, the DNA is TGTGCCAGCAGGGGCTCAGGAGCGGGGGAAGAGACCCAGTACTTC.

In this sample, this clonotype turned up many times. The genes are TRBV10-2 and TRBJ1-4; a weak D match, TRBD1 (6 bases). This CDR3 region has 13 residues. V lost 3 bases and J lost 7, with 9 bases in between. Germline V gives CDR1 WSHSY, CDR2 SAAADI. The CDR3 here is CASSEGQLEKLFF. CDR3 nucleotide sequence: TGCGCCAGCAGTGAAGGACAGCTTGAAAAACTGTTTTTT.

In its sample, this clonotype was seen many times. The junction shows a germline mismatch at one end, possibly a read error. V gene TRBV7-8 combines with J gene TRBJ1-1, with 7 bases lining up with TRBD1. Per germline, CDR1 SGHVS and CDR2 FQNEAQ. The CDR3 is 14 amino acids. As DNA, the CDR3 is TGTGCCAGCAGTTTAGGGACAGCGAACACTGAAGCTTTCTTT. This codes for CASSLGTANTEAFF.

This clonotype was seen repeatedly, ten times or more. J is TRBJ2-7 and V is TRBV5-1; TRBD1 matches 9 bases. Trimming took 6 bases from V and 4 from J; bases not matched to a gene: 11. The CDR3 is 15 amino acids. Germline V gives CDR1 SGHRS, CDR2 YFSETQ. CDR3 nucleotide sequence: TGCGCCAGCAACCCTCCCGGACAGGGGAAATACGAGCAGTACTTC. Encoded protein: CASNPPGQGKYEQYF. The complete variable domain, with remaining parts taken from reference TRBV5-1 and TRBJ2-7, reads KAGVTQTPRYLIKTRGQQVTLSCSPISGHRSVSWYQQTPGQGLQFLFEYFSETQRNKGNFPGRFSGRQFSNSRSEMNVSTLELGDSALYLCASNPPGQGKYEQYFGPGTRLTVT.

This clonotype was picked up many times. The chain is built from TRBV12-3 or TRBV12-4 and TRBJ2-1, with D perhaps matching TRBD1 or TRBD2 (6 bases each). V was shortened by 6 bases and J by 4 bases, with 16 bases between the two germline ends. The CDR3 is 15 amino acids. CDR3 bases: TGTGCCAGCAGCCGGTATGGGGGGCCTTACAATGAGCAGTTCTTC. Residues: CASSRYGGPYNEQFF.

The sample holds many counts of this clonotype. The CDR3 coding sequence is TGCGCCAGCAGCTTGGAGACTAACTACAATGAGCAGTTCTTC. Translation gives CASSLETNYNEQFF. The chain uses TRBV5-1 and TRBJ2-1; D is perhaps TRBD2 (5 bases). V lost 0 bases and J lost 3, with 7 bases in between. CDR3 length: 14 residues. Germline V gene lookup returns CDR1 SGHRS and CDR2 YFSETQ.

This clonotype was observed many times. The rearrangement joins TRBV6-6 to TRBJ2-7, with 8 bases matching TRBD1. Trimming removed 6 bases from V and 4 bases from J; junction bases left unmatched: 11. The CDR3 consists of 15 residues. The V gene's germline CDR1 is MNHNY and CDR2 SVGAGI (reference sequence). The CDR3 DNA reads as TGTGCCAGCAGAAAAGGACAGGGTGCAATATACGAGCAGTACTTC. This gives the protein CASRKGQGAIYEQYF.

The chain carries TRBV12-3 or TRBV12-4 and TRBJ2-2; a weak D match, TRBD1 (6 bases). The length of the CDR3 is 15 residues. The CDR3 reads CVNSLMGHQTGELFF. The CDR3, as DNA: TGTGTCAACAGTTTAATGGGACATCAGACCGGGGAGCTGTTTTTT.

At least ten counts were recorded for this clonotype. J is TRBJ1-2 and V is TRBV5-3; no firm D call. TRBV5-3 carries the ORF label, with uncertain function. V lost 0 bases, J lost 6 bases, and 6 bases lay in between. The CDR3 contains 12 residues. CDR3 protein: CARSLEWNGYTF. The DNA of the CDR3 is TGTGCCAGAAGCTTGGAGTGGAATGGCTACACCTTC.

This clonotype was seen ten or more times. The chain combines TRBV6-1 with TRBJ1-1; the match to TRBD1 covers 7 bases. The CDR3 loop spans 14 amino acids. V shed 6 bases and J 0 bases; nucleotides not matched to a gene: 4. Germline V CDR1 and CDR2: MNHNS, SASEGT. CDR3 bases: TGTGCCAGCAGAGAGACAGGGTTGAACACTGAAGCTTTCTTT. Protein product: CASRETGLNTEAFF.

Relative to its sample, this clonotype is medium-sized. V usage is TRBV5-5 and J usage is TRBJ2-3; TRBD1 agrees at 7 bases. The germline CDR1 and CDR2 sequences are SGHKS and YYEKEE (reference sequence). V was clipped by 0 bases and J by 1 base; unmatched bases: 5. The CDR3 extends over 16 amino acids. CDR3 residues: CASSLGVGQGTDTQYF. CDR3 nucleotide sequence: TGTGCCAGCAGCTTGGGAGTTGGACAGGGCACAGATACGCAGTATTTT. Together with reference TRBV5-5 and TRBJ2-3, the CDR3 gives the full variable domain: DAGVTQSPTHLIKTRGQQVTLRCSPISGHKSVSWYQQVLGQGPQFIFQYYEKEERGRGNFPDRFSARQFPNYSSELNVNALLLGDSALYLCASSLGVGQGTDTQYFGPGTRLTVL.

This clonotype has at least ten counts. The rearrangement uses TRBV7-9 and TRBJ1-1, with 8 bases that match TRBD1. Germline CDR1 SEHNR, CDR2 FQNEAQ (reference sequence). Losses at the gene ends were 1 base for V and 6 bases for J; bases not matched to a gene: 10. This CDR3 region has 16 residues. The CDR3 protein is CASSLGAGTGGPEAFF. CDR3 nucleotide sequence: TGTGCCAGCAGCTTAGGGGCAGGAACAGGGGGGCCTGAAGCTTTCTTT.

This clonotype was observed at least ten times. This sequence joins TRBV11-2 and TRBJ1-1, with TRBD1 matching over 9 bases. The CDR3 is made up of 16 amino acids. Germline V CDR1 and CDR2: SGHAT, FQNNGV. Trimming at V came to 5 bases and at J to 4 bases, leaving 11 bases not matched to a gene. CDR3 nucleotide sequence: TGTGCCAGCAGCCAATCCGGGACAGGGTTTATCACTGAAGCTTTCTTT. Amino acids: CASSQSGTGFITEAFF.

This clonotype was counted at least ten times. This chain connects TRBV4-2 to TRBJ2-3; 8 nucleotides line up with TRBD2. Per germline, CDR1 LGHNA and CDR2 YNFKEQ. This CDR3 has 15 residues. Trimming removed 1 base from V and 4 bases from J; junction bases left unmatched: 4. The CDR3 loop reads CASSQGGGFADTQYF. The DNA for the CDR3 is TGTGCCAGCAGCCAAGGCGGGGGGTTTGCAGATACGCAGTATTTT.